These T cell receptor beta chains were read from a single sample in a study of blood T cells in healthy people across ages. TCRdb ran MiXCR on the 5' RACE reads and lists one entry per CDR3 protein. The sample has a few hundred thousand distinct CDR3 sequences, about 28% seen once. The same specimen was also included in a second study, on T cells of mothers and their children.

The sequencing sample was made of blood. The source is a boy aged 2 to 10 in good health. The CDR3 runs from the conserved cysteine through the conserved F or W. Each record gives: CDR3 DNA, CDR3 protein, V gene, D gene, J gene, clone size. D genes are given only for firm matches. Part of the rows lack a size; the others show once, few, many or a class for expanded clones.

TGCTCCTCCAGCGCTGGGTCAGATACGCAGTATTTT CSSSAGSDTQYF TRBV12-3/TRBV12-4 NA TRBJ2-3 few
TGTGCCAGCAGTTTAAGTCTGGATGGCTACACCTTC CASSLSLDGYTF TRBV12-3/TRBV12-4 NA TRBJ1-2 many
TGTGCCAGCAGCTTAGGGACTAGGACTCAGTACTTC CASSLGTRTQYF TRBV11-2 TRBD2 TRBJ2-7 NA
TGCAGTGCTAGAGATCGTCGGAGAGGGATGGGCAATGAGCAGTTCTTC CSARDRRRGMGNEQFF TRBV20-1 NA TRBJ2-1 NA
TGCGCCAGCAGCTTGGCCATCGGACAGGGAGGGGCGCAGTACTTC CASSLAIGQGGAQYF TRBV5-1 NA TRBJ2-7 few
TGTGCCAGCAGCTCGGGACTAGCGGGAGACGAGCAGTACTTC CASSSGLAGDEQYF TRBV7-2 TRBD2 TRBJ2-7 few
TGTGCCAGCTCACAAGGCACAGCCACCTATGGCTACACCTTC CASSQGTATYGYTF TRBV18 NA TRBJ1-2 few
TGCGCCAGCAGCACTAACAGGTTTCAGTACAATGAGCAGTTCTTC CASSTNRFQYNEQFF TRBV5-1 NA TRBJ2-1 few
TGTGCCAGCAGCTTATTTATGGGAGATACGCAGTATTTT CASSLFMGDTQYF TRBV7-2 NA TRBJ2-3 NA
TGCAGTGCTATAGGGACTACCCTTAGCACAGATACGCAGTATTTT CSAIGTTLSTDTQYF TRBV20-1 TRBD2 TRBJ2-3 NA
TGTGCCAGCAGTTACCAGGGGGGAAACAATGAGCAGTTCTTC CASSYQGGNNEQFF TRBV27 NA TRBJ2-1 few
TGCAGTGCTGGGTGGGGTTGGCGGGGGGCAAGGGATACGCAGTATTTT CSAGWGWRGARDTQYF TRBV20-1 TRBD2 TRBJ2-3 NA
TGTGCCAGCAGCCCACAGGACAGGTTGTTTGGCTACACCTTC CASSPQDRLFGYTF TRBV9 TRBD1 TRBJ1-2 few
TGTGCCAGCAGCTCCTACAGGGGGTGGACTGAAGCTTTCTTT CASSSYRGWTEAFF TRBV7-3 TRBD1 TRBJ1-1 NA
TGTGCCAGCAGCTTCCGGGGTGGTCAGCCCCAGCATTTT CASSFRGGQPQHF TRBV7-2 NA TRBJ1-5 NA
TGTGCCAGCAGCTCTAGCGTCCAAGAGACCCAGTACTTC CASSSSVQETQYF TRBV7-2 NA TRBJ2-5 NA
TGTGCCAGCAGCCACGACAGGGTGAACACTGAAGCTTTCTTT CASSHDRVNTEAFF TRBV7-9 TRBD1 TRBJ1-1 few
TGCAGTGCTAGAGGCAGGGACAGGAGCTCCTACAATGAGCAGTTCTTC CSARGRDRSSYNEQFF TRBV20-1 TRBD1 TRBJ2-1 once
TGTGCCACCAGCAGCCTCTCCGCGGGAAGACCCCTCCACTTT CATSSLSAGRPLHF TRBV15 NA TRBJ1-6 NA
TGTGCCAGCAGCACACAGGGGGCGGTAGGGGCCAACGTCCTGACTTTC CASSTQGAVGANVLTF TRBV9 TRBD1 TRBJ2-6 few
TGCAGTGGCACCCCCCTAGCGGGAGGGGCAGATACGCAGTATTTT CSGTPLAGGADTQYF TRBV20-1 TRBD2 TRBJ2-3 few
TGTGCCAGCAGCCCCGGACTACCTTCCTACAATGAGCAGTTCTTC CASSPGLPSYNEQFF TRBV5-4 NA TRBJ2-1 few
TGCAGTGCTAGGGCTAGCGGGAGGGCGAACACCGGGGAGCTGTTTTTT CSARASGRANTGELFF TRBV20-1 TRBD2 TRBJ2-2 few
TGCGCCAGCAGCTTGTCCGGGCAGGGGGCCAATATTAACTATGGCTACACCTTC CASSLSGQGANINYGYTF TRBV5-1 TRBD1 TRBJ1-2 few
TGTGCCAGCAGCTTCCCCCCCGATTGGCGCCTTACCGAAGAGACCCAGTACTTC CASSFPPDWRLTEETQYF TRBV7-6 NA TRBJ2-5 few
TGCGCCAGCAGCCAAGGAGGAGACGCAACCTACGAGCAGTACTTC CASSQGGDATYEQYF TRBV4-3 NA TRBJ2-7 few
TGTGCCAGCAGCTTATATGCAGGGCGAGGCGAGCAGTACTTC CASSLYAGRGEQYF TRBV7-9 NA TRBJ2-7 few
TGTGCCAGCAGCCAAACCGGGTCCACGGGTGAGCAGTACTTC CASSQTGSTGEQYF TRBV27 NA TRBJ2-5 NA
TGCAGCGGATACAGGGCCCGCGCTGAGCAGTTCTTC CSGYRARAEQFF TRBV29-1 NA TRBJ2-1 NA
TGCGCCAGCCTCACAGGGGGGACAGCGAACACTGAAGCTTTCTTT CASLTGGTANTEAFF TRBV5-1 TRBD1 TRBJ1-1 few
TGTGCCAGTCGGACAGGGACTAATGAAAAACTGTTTTTT CASRTGTNEKLFF TRBV6-5 TRBD1 TRBJ1-4 NA
TGTGCCAGCAGCTCCGCGGGTCGGCCCTACGAGCAGTACTTC CASSSAGRPYEQYF TRBV7-2 NA TRBJ2-7 few
TGTGCCTGGAGTGTGAGAGGGGACTATGGCTACACCTTC CAWSVRGDYGYTF TRBV30 NA TRBJ1-2 few
TGTGCCAGCATCTCTAAAGCCAGCGGGAGGCAGTCGATAGGTACGCAGTATTTT CASISKASGRQSIGTQYF TRBV2 TRBD2 TRBJ2-3 NA
TGTGCCAGCAGCCCCGGACTAGCTCAATACAATGAGCAGTTCTTC CASSPGLAQYNEQFF TRBV5-8 TRBD2 TRBJ2-1 few
TGTGCCAGCAGGTGGACAGGGAGCGAACACGAGCAGTACTTC CASRWTGSEHEQYF TRBV12-3/TRBV12-4 TRBD1 TRBJ2-7 NA
TGTGCCAGCAGTGAAACTGGGAAGAACACTGAAGCTTTCTTT CASSETGKNTEAFF TRBV6-1 NA TRBJ1-1 few